Listed below are T cell receptor beta chains from one sample, sequenced in a study of blood T cells in healthy people across ages. In TCRdb, the 5' RACE reads were re-called with MiXCR into one record per CDR3 protein. The table lists 1.5 million to 2 million distinct CDR3 sequences, around 50% of them singletons. The sample was blood. These receptors were collected from a woman aged 40-49 years in good health. The CDR3 runs from the conserved cysteine through the conserved F or W. A D gene is named only where the DNA matches it firmly. For some rows the clone size is stated as once, few or many, or as a class when expanded; others skip it.

D gene	CDR3 length	V gene	J gene	clone size	CDR3 DNA	CDR3 protein
TRBD1	15	TRBV15	TRBJ2-7	-	TGTGCCACCAGCAGAGACAGGGGGCCGTCTAACGGGCAGTACTTC	CATSRDRGPSNGQYF
-	16	TRBV6-6	TRBJ1-1	-	TGTGCCAGCAGTTACTCGATGCCAGGAATGAACACTGAAGCTTTCTTT	CASSYSMPGMNTEAFF
-	13	TRBV7-2	TRBJ2-3	-	TGTGCCAGCAGCTCTGATCGGGGTACCGCCCAGTATTTT	CASSSDRGTAQYF
TRBD1	14	TRBV29-1	TRBJ1-2	few	TGCAGCGTTGAGGGGAACAGGGGGTCAGAAGGCTACACCTTC	CSVEGNRGSEGYTF
-	13	TRBV24-1	TRBJ2-7	-	TGTGCCACAAGGGGACGGAGGATCTACGAGCAGTACTTC	CATRGRRIYEQYF
TRBD1	15	TRBV5-1	TRBJ1-6	-	TGCGCCAGCAGCCCGGGACAGGCCCGGGGTTCACCCCTCCACTTT	CASSPGQARGSPLHF
TRBD1	17	TRBV7-9	TRBJ1-2	-	TGTGCCAGCAGCTTAGAAGACAGGGGGCGGCTGACTTATGGCTACACCTTC	CASSLEDRGRLTYGYTF
-	15	TRBV11-2	TRBJ1-2	once	TGTGCCAGCAGCCTACCCGACGGGGAGGTCTATGGCTACACCTTC	CASSLPDGEVYGYTF
-	13	TRBV4-1	TRBJ1-4	-	TGCGCCAGCAGCCGGGCGGTAAATGAAAAACTGTTTTTT	CASSRAVNEKLFF
TRBD1	12	TRBV20-1	TRBJ2-1	-	TGCAGTGCTAGGCGAACAGGGGGAGAGCAGTTCTTC	CSARRTGGEQFF
TRBD1	13	TRBV25-1	TRBJ1-2	few	TGTGCCAGCAGTGAAAGCCAGGGGGCGCAGATCACCTTC	CASSESQGAQITF
TRBD2	16	TRBV3-1	TRBJ2-1	few	TGTGCCAGCGCAAAACGGGGGGTTCAAGACTACAATGAGCAGTTCTTC	CASAKRGVQDYNEQFF
TRBD1	17	TRBV7-6	TRBJ2-2	-	TGTGCCAGCAGCTTCGATGAGGGACAGGGATCCACCGGGGAGCTGTTTTTT	CASSFDEGQGSTGELFF
TRBD1	13	TRBV27	TRBJ1-2	-	TGTGCCAGCAGGCAGGGGGCCTCCTATGGCTACACCTTC	CASRQGASYGYTF
-	15	TRBV21-1	TRBJ2-7	-	TGTGCCAGCAGCAAAGGGGACAGGGATAGCTACGAGCAGTACTTC	CASSKGDRDSYEQYF
TRBD1	15	TRBV20-1	TRBJ2-5	few	TGCAGTGCTAACCGGGACAGGGGGCTTCTGGAGACCCAGTACTTC	CSANRDRGLLETQYF
TRBD1	15	TRBV6-5	TRBJ1-5	few	TGTGCCAGCAGTCCTTGGACAGGGACCGATCAGCCCCAGCATTTT	CASSPWTGTDQPQHF
-	15	TRBV4-1	TRBJ2-3	-	TGCGCCAGCAGCCAAGGGACCCTCAGCACAGATACGCAGTATTTT	CASSQGTLSTDTQYF
-	17	TRBV20-1	TRBJ2-3	-	TGCAGTGCTAGAGATATTGGGGGGCCGGCGGGCGTAGATACGCAGTATTTT	CSARDIGGPAGVDTQYF
-	15	TRBV6-5	TRBJ2-5	-	TGTGCCAGCAGTTACTCGCAGACTACCGAAGAGACCCAGTACTTC	CASSYSQTTEETQYF
-	13	TRBV15	TRBJ2-5	-	TGTGCCACCAGCAGAGATTTCGAAGGGGAGCAGTACTTC	CATSRDFEGEQYF
-	13	TRBV7-2	TRBJ2-1	few	TGTGCCAGCAGCGTAGCCCCGGCAGGGCCCCAGTTCTTC	CASSVAPAGPQFF
-	15	TRBV7-2	TRBJ2-5	-	TGTGCCAGCAGCTCCGCCTGGACTAACCAAGAGACCCAGTACTTC	CASSSAWTNQETQYF
-	15	TRBV6-6	TRBJ2-7	-	TGTGCCAGCAGTTACTCAGGGCGGCTCTCCTACGAGCAGTACTTC	CASSYSGRLSYEQYF
-	15	TRBV20-1	TRBJ1-1	-	TGCAGTGCTAGAGATCCAGGGGTGGGAAAAACTGAAGCTTTCTTT	CSARDPGVGKTEAFF
-	13	TRBV20-1	TRBJ2-7	-	TGCAGTGCTTCACCGACAGGAACCTACGAGCAGTACTTC	CSASPTGTYEQYF
TRBD1	17	TRBV6-5	TRBJ1-2	-	TGTGCCAGCAGTCTTCTCGGGACAGGGGCTGTAGGGTATGGCTACACCTTC	CASSLLGTGAVGYGYTF
-	13	TRBV6-2/TRBV6-3	TRBJ2-1	-	TGTGCCAGCAGTATAGACTATAGCAGGGAGCAGTTCTTC	CASSIDYSREQFF
TRBD1	14	TRBV12-3/TRBV12-4	TRBJ1-2	-	TGTGCCAGCAGTTTAAGACAGGGGAGCTATGGCTACACCTTC	CASSLRQGSYGYTF
-	13	TRBV7-6	TRBJ2-3	-	TGTGCCAGCAGCCGCGAATTAGCGGATACGCAGTATTTT	CASSRELADTQYF
TRBD1	15	TRBV4-2	TRBJ2-7	few	TGTGCCAGCAGCCGTGAGGACAGGGGGTCCTACGAGCAGTACTTC	CASSREDRGSYEQYF
-	14	TRBV4-3	TRBJ2-6	few	TGCGCCAGCAGCCAGTCGATAGGGGCCAACGTCCTGACTTTC	CASSQSIGANVLTF
TRBD1	14	TRBV29-1	TRBJ2-5	-	TGCAGCGTTGATGGGGTGACAGGGCAAGAGACCCAGTACTTC	CSVDGVTGQETQYF
-	16	TRBV29-1	TRBJ2-6	-	TGCAGCGTTAGCGCCCGACGGACCTCTGGGGCCAACGTCCTGACTTTC	CSVSARRTSGANVLTF
-	15	TRBV6-5	TRBJ2-2	-	TGTGCCAGCAGCTGGACTAACGCGAACACCGGGGAGCTGTTTTTT	CASSWTNANTGELFF
-	14	TRBV20-1	TRBJ2-7	-	TGCAGTGCTTCGCGACCCAGGACAGCCTACGAGCAGTACTTC	CSASRPRTAYEQYF
TRBD2	19	TRBV4-2	TRBJ2-1	-	TGTGCCAGCAGCCAAGTGGGACTAGCGGTAGCTAGCATGCGCAATGAGCAGTTCTTC	CASSQVGLAVASMRNEQFF
-	17	TRBV4-1	TRBJ2-1	-	TGCGCCAGCAGCCAAGAGCGAGGCCTCAGCTCCTACAATGAGCAGTTCTTC	CASSQERGLSSYNEQFF
TRBD1	17	TRBV12-3/TRBV12-4	TRBJ2-1	once	TGTGCCGGCAGTTTACGTTCTCCGGGACAGGGACGGGGTGAGCAGTTCTTC	CAGSLRSPGQGRGEQFF
-	17	TRBV5-1	TRBJ2-5	few	TGCGCCAGCAGCTTGGCCGTGGGGGTTGGAGGATTGGAGACCCAGTACTTC	CASSLAVGVGGLETQYF
-	14	TRBV3-1	TRBJ2-3	few	TGTGCCAGCAGCCAAGATCCTAGCAGAGATACGCAGTATTTT	CASSQDPSRDTQYF
TRBD1	15	TRBV7-3	TRBJ1-2	few	TGTGCCAGCAGCTTCACGGACAGGGAGGACTATGGCTACACCTTC	CASSFTDREDYGYTF